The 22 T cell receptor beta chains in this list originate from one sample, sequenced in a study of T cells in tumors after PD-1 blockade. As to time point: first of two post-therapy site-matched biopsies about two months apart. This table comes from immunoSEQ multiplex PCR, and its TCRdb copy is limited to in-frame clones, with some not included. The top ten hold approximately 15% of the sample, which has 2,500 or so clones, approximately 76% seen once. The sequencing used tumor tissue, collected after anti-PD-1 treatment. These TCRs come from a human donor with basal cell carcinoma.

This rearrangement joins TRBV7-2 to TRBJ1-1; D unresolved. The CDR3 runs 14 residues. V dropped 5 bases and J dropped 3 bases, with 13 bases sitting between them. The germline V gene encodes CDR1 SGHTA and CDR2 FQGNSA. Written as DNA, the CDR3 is TGTGCCAGCAGCCCCGGTCAGGTCTACACTGAAGCTTTCTTT. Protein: CASSPGQVYTEAFF.

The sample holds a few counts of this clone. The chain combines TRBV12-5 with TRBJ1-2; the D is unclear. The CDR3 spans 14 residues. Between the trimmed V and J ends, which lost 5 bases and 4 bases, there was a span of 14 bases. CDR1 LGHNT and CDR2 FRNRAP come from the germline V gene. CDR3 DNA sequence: TGTGCTAGTGGTCCGGGTCCCTTCTTCTATGGCTACACCTTC. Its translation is CASGPGPFFYGYTF.

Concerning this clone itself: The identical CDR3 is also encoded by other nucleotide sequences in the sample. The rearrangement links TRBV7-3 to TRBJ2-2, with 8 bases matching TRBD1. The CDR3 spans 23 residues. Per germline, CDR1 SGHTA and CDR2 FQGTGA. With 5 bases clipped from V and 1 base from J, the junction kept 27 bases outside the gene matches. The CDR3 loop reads CASSVIGGWGTGTLTRNTGELFF. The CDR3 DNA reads TGTGCCAGCAGCGTAATAGGGGGTTGGGGGACAGGAACCTTAACAAGGAACACCGGGGAGCTGTTTTTT.

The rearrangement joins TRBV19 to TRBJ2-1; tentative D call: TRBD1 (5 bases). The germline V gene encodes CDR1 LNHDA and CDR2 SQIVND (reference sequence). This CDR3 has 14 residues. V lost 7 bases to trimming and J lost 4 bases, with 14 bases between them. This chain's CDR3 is CASMAGHEYNEQFF. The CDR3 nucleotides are TGTGCCAGTATGGCAGGACACGAGTACAATGAGCAGTTCTTC.

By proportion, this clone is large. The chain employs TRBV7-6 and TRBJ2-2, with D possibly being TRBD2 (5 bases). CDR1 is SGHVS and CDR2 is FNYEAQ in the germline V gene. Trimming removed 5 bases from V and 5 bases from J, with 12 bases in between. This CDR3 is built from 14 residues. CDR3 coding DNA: TGTGCCAGCAGCCCGGCAGGCGGGACCGGGGAGCTGTTTTTT. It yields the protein CASSPAGGTGELFF.

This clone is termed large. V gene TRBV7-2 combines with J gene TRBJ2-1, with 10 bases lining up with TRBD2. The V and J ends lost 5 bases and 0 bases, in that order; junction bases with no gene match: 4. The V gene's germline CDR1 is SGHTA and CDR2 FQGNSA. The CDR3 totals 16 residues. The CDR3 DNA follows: TGTGCCAGCAGCCTTAGCGGGGGGAGCTCCTACAATGAGCAGTTCTTC. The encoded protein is CASSLSGGSSYNEQFF.

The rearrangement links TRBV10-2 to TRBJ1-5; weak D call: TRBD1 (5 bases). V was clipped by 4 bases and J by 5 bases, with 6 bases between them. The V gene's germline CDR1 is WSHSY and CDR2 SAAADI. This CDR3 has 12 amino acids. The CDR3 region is CASSGGDQPQHF. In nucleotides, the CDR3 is TGCGCCAGCAGTGGAGGGGATCAGCCCCAGCATTTT.

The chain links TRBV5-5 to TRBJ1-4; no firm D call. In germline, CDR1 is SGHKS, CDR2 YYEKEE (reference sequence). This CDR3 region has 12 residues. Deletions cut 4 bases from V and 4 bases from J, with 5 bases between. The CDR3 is CASSRFNEKLFF. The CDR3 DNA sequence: TGTGCCAGCAGCAGGTTTAATGAAAAACTGTTTTTT.

The CDR3 coding sequence is TGTGCCAGCAGCCTGATGGGACGGCCTAGCACAGATACGCAGTATTTT. It is translated as CASSLMGRPSTDTQYF. The gene calls are TRBV5-5 and TRBJ2-3; the D call may be TRBD1 or TRBD2 (5 bases each). CDR1 is SGHKS and CDR2 is YYEKEE in the germline V gene (reference sequence). Trimming took off 4 bases at V and 0 bases at J, with 15 bases between the two ends. The CDR3 runs to 16 residues.

The CDR3 reads CASSLVTGSYNEQFF. The DNA of the CDR3 is TGTGCCAGCAGCTTAGTGACAGGTTCCTACAATGAGCAGTTCTTC. The J gene is TRBJ2-1, the V gene TRBV7-9; possible D gene TRBD1, 6 bases. The CDR3 sequence is 15 residues long. Germline V CDR1 and CDR2: SEHNR, FQNEAQ (reference sequence). Trimming removed 1 base from V and 1 base from J, with 8 bases in between. The full variable domain, rest sourced from reference TRBV7-9 and TRBJ2-1, is DTGVSQNPRHKITKRGQNVTFRCDPISEHNRLYWYRQTLGQGPEFLTYFQNEAQLEKSRLLSDRFSAERPKGSFSTLEIQRTEQGDSAMYLCASSLVTGSYNEQFFGPGTRLTVL.

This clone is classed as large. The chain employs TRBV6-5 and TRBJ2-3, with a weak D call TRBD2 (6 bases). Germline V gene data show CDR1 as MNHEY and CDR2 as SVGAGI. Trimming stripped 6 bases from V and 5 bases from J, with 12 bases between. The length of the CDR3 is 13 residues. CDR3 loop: CASSSGLLDTQYF. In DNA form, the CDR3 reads TGTGCCAGCAGCTCAGGACTACTAGATACGCAGTATTTT.

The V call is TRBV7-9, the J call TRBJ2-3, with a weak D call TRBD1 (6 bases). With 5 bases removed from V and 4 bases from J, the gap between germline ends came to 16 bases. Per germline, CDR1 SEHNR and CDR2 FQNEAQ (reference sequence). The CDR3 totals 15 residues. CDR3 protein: CASSAGDPRADTQYF. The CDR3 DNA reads TGTGCCAGCAGCGCAGGGGACCCCAGGGCAGATACGCAGTATTTT.

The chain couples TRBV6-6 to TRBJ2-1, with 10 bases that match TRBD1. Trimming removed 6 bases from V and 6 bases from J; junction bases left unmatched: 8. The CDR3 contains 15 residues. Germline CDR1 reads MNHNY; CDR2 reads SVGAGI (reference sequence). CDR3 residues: CASRYPGQGFNEQFF. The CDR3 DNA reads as TGTGCCAGCAGGTACCCGGGACAGGGGTTCAATGAGCAGTTCTTC.

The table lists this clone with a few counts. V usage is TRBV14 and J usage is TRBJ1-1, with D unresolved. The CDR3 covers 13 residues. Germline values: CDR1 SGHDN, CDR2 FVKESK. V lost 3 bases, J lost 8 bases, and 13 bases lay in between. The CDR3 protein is CASSQDTGSEAFF. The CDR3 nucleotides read TGTGCCAGCAGCCAGGATACCGGGAGCGAAGCTTTCTTT. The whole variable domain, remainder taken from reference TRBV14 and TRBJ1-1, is EAGVTQFPSHSVIEKGQTVTLRCDPISGHDNLYWYRRVMGKEIKFLLHFVKESKQDESGMPNNRFLAERTGGTYSTLKVQPAELEDSGVYFCASSQDTGSEAFFGQGTRLTVV.

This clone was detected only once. The CDR3 loop reads CASSQGRVAGVQETQYF. The CDR3 bases are TGTGCCAGCAGCCAAGGTCGGGTAGCGGGGGTTCAAGAGACCCAGTACTTC. The rearrangement joins TRBV3-1 (or the pseudogene TRBV3-2) to TRBJ2-5; 9 bases line up with TRBD2. This CDR3 contains 17 residues. J lost 2 bases, V lost 1 base, and 8 bases had no gene match. Germline values: CDR1 LGHDT, CDR2 YNNKEL (reference sequence).

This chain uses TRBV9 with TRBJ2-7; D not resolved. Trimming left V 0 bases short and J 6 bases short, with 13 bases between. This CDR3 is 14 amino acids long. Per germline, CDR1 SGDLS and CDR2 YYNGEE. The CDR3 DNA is TGTGCCAGCAGCGTAGCATGGGGTTCCGGCGAGCAGTACTTC. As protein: CASSVAWGSGEQYF.

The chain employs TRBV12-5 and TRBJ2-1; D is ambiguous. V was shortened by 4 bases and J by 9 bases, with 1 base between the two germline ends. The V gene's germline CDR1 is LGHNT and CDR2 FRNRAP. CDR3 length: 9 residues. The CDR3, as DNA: TGTGCTAGTGGTTCTGAGCAGTTCTTC. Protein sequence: CASGSEQFF.

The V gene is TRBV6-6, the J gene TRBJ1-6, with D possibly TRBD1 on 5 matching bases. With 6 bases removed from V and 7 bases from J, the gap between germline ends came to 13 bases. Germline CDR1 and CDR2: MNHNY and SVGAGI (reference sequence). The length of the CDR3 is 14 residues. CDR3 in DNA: TGTGCCAGCAGACAAGGGACGGTCAATTCACCCCTCCACTTT. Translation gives CASRQGTVNSPLHF.

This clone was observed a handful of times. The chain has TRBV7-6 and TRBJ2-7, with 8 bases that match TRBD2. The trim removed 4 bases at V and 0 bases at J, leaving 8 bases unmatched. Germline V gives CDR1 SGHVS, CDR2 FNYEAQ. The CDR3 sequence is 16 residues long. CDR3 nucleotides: TGTGCCAGCAGCTCTTCGACTAGCGCGAGCTCCTACGAGCAGTACTTC. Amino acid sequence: CASSSSTSASSYEQYF.

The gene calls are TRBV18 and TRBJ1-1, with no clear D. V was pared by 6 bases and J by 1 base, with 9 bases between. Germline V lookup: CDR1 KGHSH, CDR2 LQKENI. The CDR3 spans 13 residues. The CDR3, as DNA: TGTGCCAGCTCCTCGGTAGGGAACACTGAAGCTTTCTTT. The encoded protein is CASSSVGNTEAFF. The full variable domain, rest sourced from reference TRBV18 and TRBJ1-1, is NAGVMQNPRHLVRRRGQEARLRCSPMKGHSHVYWYRQLPEEGLKFMVYLQKENIIDESGMPKERFSAEFPKEGPSILRIQQVVRGDSAAYFCASSSVGNTEAFFGQGTRLTVV.

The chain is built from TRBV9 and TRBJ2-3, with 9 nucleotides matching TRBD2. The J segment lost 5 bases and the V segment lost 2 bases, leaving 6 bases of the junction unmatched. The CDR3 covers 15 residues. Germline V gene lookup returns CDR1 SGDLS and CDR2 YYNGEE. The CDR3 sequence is CASSVAGGAQDTQYF. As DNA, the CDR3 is TGTGCCAGCAGCGTTGCGGGGGGGGCTCAAGATACGCAGTATTTT.

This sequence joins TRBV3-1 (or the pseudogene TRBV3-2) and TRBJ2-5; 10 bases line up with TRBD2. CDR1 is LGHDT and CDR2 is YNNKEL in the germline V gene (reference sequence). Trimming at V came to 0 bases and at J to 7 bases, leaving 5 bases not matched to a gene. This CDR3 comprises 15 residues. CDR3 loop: CASSQEGASGGTQYF. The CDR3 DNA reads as TGTGCCAGCAGCCAAGAGGGCGCTAGCGGGGGGACCCAGTACTTC.